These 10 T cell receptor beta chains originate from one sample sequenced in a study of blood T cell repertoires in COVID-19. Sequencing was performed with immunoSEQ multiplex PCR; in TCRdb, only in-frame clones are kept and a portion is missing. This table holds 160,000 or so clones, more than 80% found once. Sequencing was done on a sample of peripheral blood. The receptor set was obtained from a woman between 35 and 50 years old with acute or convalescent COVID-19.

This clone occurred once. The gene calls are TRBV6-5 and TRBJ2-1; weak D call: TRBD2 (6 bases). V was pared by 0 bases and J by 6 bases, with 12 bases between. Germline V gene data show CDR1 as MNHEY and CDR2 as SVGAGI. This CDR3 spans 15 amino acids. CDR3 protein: CASSYSSSGGNEQFF. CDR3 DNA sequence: TGTGCCAGCAGTTACTCGAGTAGCGGCGGCAATGAGCAGTTCTTC.

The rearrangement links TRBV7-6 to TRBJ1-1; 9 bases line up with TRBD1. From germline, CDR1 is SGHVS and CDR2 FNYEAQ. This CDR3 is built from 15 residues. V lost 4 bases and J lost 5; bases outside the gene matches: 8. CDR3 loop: CASSSRTGAGTEAFF. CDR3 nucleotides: TGTGCCAGCAGCTCTCGGACAGGGGCAGGTACTGAAGCTTTCTTT.

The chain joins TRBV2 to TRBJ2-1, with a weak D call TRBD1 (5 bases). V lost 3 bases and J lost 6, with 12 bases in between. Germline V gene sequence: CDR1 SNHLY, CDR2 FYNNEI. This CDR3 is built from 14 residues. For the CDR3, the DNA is TGTGCCAGCAGTGAGGGCAGGGATCCCAATGAGCAGTTCTTC. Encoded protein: CASSEGRDPNEQFF.

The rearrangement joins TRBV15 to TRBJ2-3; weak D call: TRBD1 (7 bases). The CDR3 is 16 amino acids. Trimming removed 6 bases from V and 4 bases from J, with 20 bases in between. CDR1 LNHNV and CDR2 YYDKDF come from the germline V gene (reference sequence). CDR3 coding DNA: TGTGCCACCAGTAGCCGCCAGGGGGAGGTTTCAGATACGCAGTATTTT. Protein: CATSSRQGEVSDTQYF.

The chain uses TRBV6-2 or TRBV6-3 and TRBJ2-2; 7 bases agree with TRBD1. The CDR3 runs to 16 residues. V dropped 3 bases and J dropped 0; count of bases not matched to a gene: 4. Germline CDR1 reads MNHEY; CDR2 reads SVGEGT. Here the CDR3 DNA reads TGTGCCAGCAGTTATAGGACAGGAGCGAACACCGGGGAGCTGTTTTTT. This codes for CASSYRTGANTGELFF.

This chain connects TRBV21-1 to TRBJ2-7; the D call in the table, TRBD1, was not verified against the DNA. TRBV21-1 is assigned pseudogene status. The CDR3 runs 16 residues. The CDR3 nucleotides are TGTGCCAGCAGCAAAGCGAAGGACAGGGGAACCTACGAGCAGTACTTC. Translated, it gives CASSKAKDRGTYEQYF.

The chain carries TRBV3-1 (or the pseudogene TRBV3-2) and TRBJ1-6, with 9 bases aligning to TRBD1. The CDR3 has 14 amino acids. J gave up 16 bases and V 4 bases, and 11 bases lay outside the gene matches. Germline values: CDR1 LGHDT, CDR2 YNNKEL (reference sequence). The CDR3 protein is CASSLRRDRELLHF. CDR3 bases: TGTGCCAGCAGCCTTCGCCGGGACAGGGAACTACTCCACTTT.

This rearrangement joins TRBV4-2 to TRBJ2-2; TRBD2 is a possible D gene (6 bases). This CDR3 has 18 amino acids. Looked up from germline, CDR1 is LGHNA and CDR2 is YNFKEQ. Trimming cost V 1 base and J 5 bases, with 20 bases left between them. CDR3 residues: CASSQGLLPGGGTGELFF. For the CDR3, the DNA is TGTGCCAGCAGCCAAGGCCTCCTCCCTGGGGGAGGAACCGGGGAGCTGTTTTTT.

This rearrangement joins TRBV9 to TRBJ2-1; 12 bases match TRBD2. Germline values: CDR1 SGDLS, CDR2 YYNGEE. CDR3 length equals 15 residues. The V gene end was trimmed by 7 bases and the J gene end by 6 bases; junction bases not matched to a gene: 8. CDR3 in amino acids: CASSTLAGGPNEQFF. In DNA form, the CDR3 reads TGTGCCAGCTCCACCCTAGCGGGGGGGCCCAATGAGCAGTTCTTC.

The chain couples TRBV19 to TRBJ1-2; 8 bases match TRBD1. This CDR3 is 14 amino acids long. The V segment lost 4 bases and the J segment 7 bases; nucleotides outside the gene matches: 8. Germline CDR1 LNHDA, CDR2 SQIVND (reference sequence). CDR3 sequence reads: CASSRTGTGVGYTF. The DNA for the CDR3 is TGTGCCAGTAGTAGAACCGGGACAGGAGTTGGCTACACCTTC.